Below, 19 T cell receptor beta chains from the same sample are listed, as sequenced in a study of kidney transplant recipient with SARS-CoV-2 infection. TCRdb ran MiXCR on the reads and lists one entry per CDR3 protein. The table lists under 250,000 distinct CDR3 sequences, about 30% of them singletons. Here the sequenced sample was a blood sample, taken at baseline and between days 110 and 120 from a kidney transplant recipient. Receptors originate from a male patient between 25 and 39 years old who had COVID-19 and was a kidney transplant recipient. A subset of T cells may come from the graft donor.

This clonotype was seen many times. CDR3 in DNA: TGTGCCAGCAGACCCTTGGAGGTATACGAGCAGTACTTC. Translation: CASRPLEVYEQYF. The chain uses TRBV6-8 and TRBJ2-7, with a possible D match to TRBD2 (5 bases). The CDR3 covers 13 residues. With 6 bases removed from V and 4 bases from J, the gap between germline ends came to 13 bases. Germline-derived CDR1 and CDR2 are MNHGY and SAAAGT.

This clonotype was picked up many times. The chain employs TRBV7-9 and TRBJ2-7; D possibly corresponds to TRBD1 (6 bases). The germline gives CDR1 SEHNR, CDR2 FQNEAQ (reference sequence). Trimming left V 5 bases short and J 2 bases short, with 10 bases between. The CDR3 loop spans 13 amino acids. In DNA form, the CDR3 reads TGTGCCAGCAGCGTCGACAGGACCTACGAGCAGTACTTC. Amino acids: CASSVDRTYEQYF.

Regarding this clonotype: Germline and junction disagree at one end, which may indicate a read error. This chain uses TRBV19 with TRBJ2-3; D tentatively fits TRBD1 or TRBD2 (5 bases each). The germline CDR1 and CDR2 sequences are LNHDA and SQIVND (reference sequence). The CDR3 extends over 16 amino acids. The chain's CDR3 is CTSSPHGTGGTDTQYF. CDR3 DNA: TGTACCAGTAGTCCCCATGGGACCGGTGGCACAGATACGCAGTATTTT.

Of note for this clonotype: This may come from a read error, since a much larger clone is one base off. V usage is TRBV7-8 and J usage is TRBJ2-2; 8 bases match TRBD2. Germline trimming cut 3 bases from V and 7 bases from J; bases unmatched to any gene: 13. Germline loops: CDR1 SGHVS, CDR2 FQNEAQ. CDR3 size: 17 residues. The DNA of the CDR3 is TGTGCCAGCAGCTTCTATATTAGCGGGGCGAATGTCGGGGAGCTGTTTTTT. Its protein is CASSFYISGANVGELFF.

The sample holds many counts of this clonotype. The chain has TRBV7-9 and TRBJ1-6; D unclear. The V and J ends lost 1 base and 0 bases respectively, with 10 bases between them. Germline CDR1 reads SEHNR; CDR2 reads FQNEAQ (reference sequence). This CDR3 contains 17 residues. The CDR3 loop reads CASSLEARDSYNSPLHF. The CDR3 DNA reads TGTGCCAGCAGCTTAGAGGCTCGGGACTCCTATAATTCACCCCTCCACTTT. Full variable domain (rest looked up from reference TRBV7-9 and TRBJ1-6): DTGVSQNPRHKITKRGQNVTFRCDPISEHNRLYWYRQTLGQGPEFLTYFQNEAQLEKSRLLSDRFSAERPKGSFSTLEIQRTEQGDSAMYLCASSLEARDSYNSPLHFGNGTRLTVT.

With respect to this clonotype: This clone may be a read error of a much larger clone one base away. V usage is TRBV6-5 and J usage is TRBJ1-1; D remains unclear. CDR3 length: 11 amino acids. Germline V CDR1 and CDR2: MNHEY, SVGAGI. CDR3 sequence (DNA): TGTGCCAGCAGTTACGGTACTGGAGCTTTCTTT. Residues: CASSYGTGAFF.

Of note for this clonotype: This may stem from a read error, because a much larger clone lies one nucleotide away. The rearrangement joins TRBV7-9 to TRBJ2-7, with TRBD2 matching 11 bases. V shed 5 bases and J 2 bases; nucleotides not matched to a gene: 11. CDR3 length: 17 amino acids. The V gene's germline CDR1 is SEHNR and CDR2 FQNEAQ (reference sequence). In DNA, the CDR3 is TGTGCCAGCAGCCCCCCGGGACTAGCGGTTAGCACCTACGAGCAGTACTTC. Protein product: CASSPPGLAVSTYEQYF.

In this sample, this clonotype turned up many times. The chain has TRBV11-2 and TRBJ1-1, with D unresolved. Germline CDR1 reads SGHAT; CDR2 reads FQNNGV. V gave up 3 bases and J gave up 2 bases, with 10 bases separating them. The CDR3 loop spans 14 amino acids. For the CDR3, the DNA is TGTGCCAGCAGCTTCCTGAGATTTAACACTGAAGCTTTCTTT. Amino acids: CASSFLRFNTEAFF.

With respect to this clonotype: A much larger clone lies a single base off, so this may be a read error. The V call is TRBV3-1, the J call TRBJ2-5; 7 bases match TRBD2. The V segment lost 1 base and the J segment 4 bases; nucleotides outside the gene matches: 6. The V gene's germline CDR1 is LGHDT and CDR2 YNNKEL (reference sequence). This CDR3 contains 15 residues. The CDR3 loop is CASSQGWDYGETQYF. The CDR3 DNA reads as TGTGCCAGCAGCCAAGGTTGGGACTATGGAGAGACCCAGTACTTC.

This clonotype was recorded at least ten times. The chain has TRBV3-1 and TRBJ2-5; no clear D. The CDR3 length is 17 residues. The germline CDR1 and CDR2 sequences are LGHDT and YNNKEL (reference sequence). V was trimmed by 5 bases and J by 5 bases, leaving 24 bases between them. The CDR3 DNA reads as TGTGCCAGCAGCAAGGGCTGTCCCATTTCTTTCTCTGAGACCCAGTACTTC. Translating it yields CASSKGCPISFSETQYF.

The chain combines TRBV9 with TRBJ2-3, with a possible D match to TRBD1 (5 bases). Germline V gene data show CDR1 as SGDLS and CDR2 as YYNGEE. CDR3 length: 17 amino acids. Trimming took 4 bases from V and 2 from J, leaving 20 bases between them. The CDR3 reads CASSPPLGVPLTDTQYF. CDR3 sequence (DNA): TGTGCCAGCAGCCCCCCTCTAGGGGTTCCCCTCACAGATACGCAGTATTTT.

Worth noting for this clonotype: A much larger clone differs by one base, so this may be a read error. V gene TRBV6-5 combines with J gene TRBJ1-2; 7 bases agree with TRBD1. This CDR3 spans 12 amino acids. Germline V CDR1 and CDR2: MNHEY, SVGAGI. This CDR3 reads CTSTDRRAGYTF. The CDR3, as DNA: TGTACCAGCACGGACAGGCGGGCCGGCTACACCTTC.

This clonotype was detected a few times. This rearrangement joins TRBV9 to TRBJ1-2; 7 positions agree with TRBD1. Germline loops: CDR1 SGDLS, CDR2 YYNGEE. The CDR3 sequence is 17 residues long. V lost 0 bases and J lost 6; bases outside the gene matches: 14. CDR3 sequence reads: CASSVDVRDSGYNGYTF. The CDR3 DNA sequence: TGTGCCAGCAGCGTAGACGTCCGGGACAGTGGTTACAATGGCTACACCTTC.

On this clonotype itself: A read error may explain this, as a much larger clone is one base away. V usage is TRBV2 and J usage is TRBJ2-2; 9 bases fit TRBD1. This CDR3 has 15 residues. Germline V gene data show CDR1 as SNHLY and CDR2 as FYNNEI. The CDR3 here is CASSTGGGRTGEPFF. CDR3 DNA sequence: TGTGCCAGCAGTACAGGGGGCGGTCGAACCGGGGAGCCGTTTTTT.

Points on this clonotype: A much more abundant neighbour one base away suggests this may be a read error. J is TRBJ1-2 and V is TRBV7-8; no clear D gene. Trimming removed 5 bases from V and 4 bases from J, with 23 bases in between. CDR1 SGHVS and CDR2 FQNEAQ come from the germline V gene. CDR3 length: 17 amino acids. The DNA for the CDR3 is TGTGCCAGCAGCGCGAATCAGTTTACCCGAAAGACCTATGGCTACACCTTC. Its translation: CASSANQFTRKTYGYTF.

Remarks on this clonotype: Just one base apart from a much larger clone, this may be a read error. The conserved closing phenylalanine or tryptophan is absent in this CDR3, likely reflecting a read error. The chain employs TRBV11-1 and TRBJ1-2; D is ambiguous. The V end lost 5 bases, the J end lost 4 bases, and 23 bases lay between the germline ends. The CDR3 length is 17 residues. In germline, CDR1 is SGHAT, CDR2 FQDESV (reference sequence). CDR3 nucleotide sequence: TGTGCCAGCAGCATCGACCTTAAGGCTGGAAAGACCTATGGCTACACCCTC. Translated: CASSIDLKAGKTYGYTL.

The table lists this clonotype with many counts. V gene TRBV6-4 combines with J gene TRBJ1-2; no firm D call. V was trimmed by 5 bases and J by 4 bases, leaving 23 bases between them. The CDR3 has 17 residues. Germline values: CDR1 MRHNA, CDR2 SNTAGT. Here the CDR3 reads CASSTRISHGKTYGYTF. CDR3 DNA sequence: TGTGCCAGCAGTACTCGTATCTCACACGGAAAGACCTATGGCTACACCTTC.

In its sample, this clonotype was seen many times. This chain joins TRBV12-2 and TRBJ1-2. TRBV12-2 corresponds to a pseudogene. This CDR3 has 17 residues. CDR3 in DNA: TGTGCAAGTCGCCAGAGTGTGACTCCACGAAAGACCTATGGCTACACCTTC. Translated: CASRQSVTPRKTYGYTF.

The sample holds a few counts of this clonotype. The chain has TRBV5-1 and TRBJ2-1; 9 positions agree with TRBD1. There are 22 residues in the CDR3. With V trimmed by 2 bases and J by 3 bases, 24 bases remained unmatched. Germline CDR1 and CDR2: SGHRS and YFSETQ. CDR3 in amino acids: CASSLPGQGRGASRYSYNEQFF. The CDR3 DNA follows: TGCGCCAGCAGCTTACCGGGACAGGGACGTGGCGCGTCCCGATATAGCTACAATGAGCAGTTCTTC.